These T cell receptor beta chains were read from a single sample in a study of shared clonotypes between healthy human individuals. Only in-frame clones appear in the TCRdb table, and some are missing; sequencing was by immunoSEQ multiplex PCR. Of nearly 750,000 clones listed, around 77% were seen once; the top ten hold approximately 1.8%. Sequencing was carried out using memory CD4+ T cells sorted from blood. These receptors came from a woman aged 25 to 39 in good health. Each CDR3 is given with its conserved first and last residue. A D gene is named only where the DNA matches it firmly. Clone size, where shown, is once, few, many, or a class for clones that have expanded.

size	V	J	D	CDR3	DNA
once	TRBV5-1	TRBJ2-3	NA	CASSPGELATTDTQYF	TGCGCCAGCAGCCCAGGGGAGCTAGCGACCACAGATACGCAGTATTTT
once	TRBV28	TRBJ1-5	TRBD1	CASRSTGGRQPQHF	TGTGCCAGCAGGAGTACAGGGGGCAGACAGCCCCAGCATTTT
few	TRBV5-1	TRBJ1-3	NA	CASSLGTEGNTIYF	TGCGCCAGCAGCTTGGGAACTGAAGGAAACACCATATATTTT
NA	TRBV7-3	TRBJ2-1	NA	CASSLGTERSGEQFF	TGTGCCAGCAGCTTAGGCACGGAGCGTTCAGGTGAGCAGTTCTTC
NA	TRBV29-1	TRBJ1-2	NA	CSVANGAYGYTF	TGCAGCGTGGCCAACGGGGCCTATGGCTACACCTTC
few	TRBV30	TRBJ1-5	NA	CAWSSYRGARNQPQHF	TGTGCCTGGAGTAGCTATAGGGGCGCGAGGAATCAGCCCCAGCATTTT
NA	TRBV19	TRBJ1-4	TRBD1	CASSIGQGWSEKLFF	TGTGCCAGTAGTATCGGACAGGGGTGGAGTGAAAAACTGTTTTTT
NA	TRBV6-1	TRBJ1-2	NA	CASSEAWRGMDYGYTF	TGTGCCAGCAGTGAAGCGTGGCGGGGCATGGACTATGGCTACACCTTC
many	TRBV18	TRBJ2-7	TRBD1	CASSPTGTGLYEQYF	TGTGCCAGCTCGCCTACCGGGACAGGGCTCTACGAGCAGTACTTC
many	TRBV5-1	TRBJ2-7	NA	CASSLEPGETYEQYF	TGCGCCAGCAGCTTGGAGCCGGGAGAGACCTACGAGCAGTACTTC
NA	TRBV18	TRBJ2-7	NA	CASSATHNYEQYF	TGTGCCAGCTCGGCGACCCACAACTACGAGCAGTACTTC
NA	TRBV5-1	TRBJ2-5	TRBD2	CASSLAGGRETQYF	TGCGCCAGCAGCTTGGCGGGAGGTAGGGAGACCCAGTACTTC
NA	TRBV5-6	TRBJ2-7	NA	CASSSRKGTVPIQTYEQYF	TGTGCCAGCAGCTCGCGAAAAGGGACCGTCCCAATTCAAACCTACGAGCAGTACTTC
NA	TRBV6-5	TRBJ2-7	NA	CASSYDGSSYEQYF	TGTGCCAGCAGTTACGACGGGAGCTCCTACGAGCAGTACTTC